The 27 T cell receptor beta chains presented below share a single source sample, sequenced in a study of cytotoxic CD8 clonotypes in ibrutinib-treated CLL. Sequenced by immunoSEQ multiplex PCR; TCRdb stores in-frame clones only, minus some. The sample yields 150,000 to 200,000 clones, under 90% seen once. The material sequenced was PBMCs, taken after 24 months of ibrutinib treatment. Every receptor here comes from a human donor with chronic lymphocytic leukemia.

Only one count was recorded for this clone. The V and J genes are TRBV19 and TRBJ1-5, with D possibly TRBD1 on 6 matching bases. The germline V gene has CDR1 LNHDA and CDR2 SQIVND (reference sequence). V shed 5 bases and J shed 1 base, with 15 bases lying between them. This CDR3 is 16 amino acids long. The CDR3 sequence is CASSPPGHQSNQPQHF. DNA of the CDR3: TGTGCCAGTAGTCCACCGGGACACCAAAGCAATCAGCCCCAGCATTTT.

This chain connects TRBV27 to TRBJ1-1; 8 positions agree with TRBD1. V was pared by 3 bases and J by 5 bases, with 8 bases of the junction left unmatched. In germline, CDR1 is MNHEY, CDR2 SMNVEV (reference sequence). This CDR3 has 15 residues. Written as DNA, the CDR3 is TGTGCCAGCAGTTTCCCCGGGACAGGCGGGACTGAAGCTTTCTTT. Translated, it gives CASSFPGTGGTEAFF.

This clone was picked up one time. J is TRBJ2-5 and V is TRBV19; tentatively, D is TRBD2 (6 bases). The CDR3 has 15 amino acids. V lost 8 bases and J lost 5, with 21 bases in between. Germline V CDR1 and CDR2: LNHDA, SQIVND (reference sequence). The CDR3 loop is CASSDQGGLGETQYF. CDR3 DNA sequence: TGTGCCAGTTCGGACCAGGGAGGCTTGGGGGAGACCCAGTACTTC.

Notes on this clone: The sample carries other DNA sequences with the same CDR3. V gene TRBV5-1 combines with J gene TRBJ2-5; D is ambiguous. CDR1 and CDR2 (germline): SGHRS, YFSETQ. The V end lost 2 bases, the J end lost 1 base, and 0 bases lay between the germline ends. The CDR3 spans 11 residues. As DNA, the CDR3 is TGCGCCAGCAGCTTCCAAGAGACCCAGTACTTC. This sequence encodes CASSFQETQYF.

In its sample, this clone was seen a few times. V usage is TRBV11-2 and J usage is TRBJ2-3; D not resolved. V lost 3 bases, J lost 4 bases, and 8 bases lay in between. Germline-derived CDR1 and CDR2 are SGHAT and FQNNGV. This CDR3 region has 13 residues. DNA of the CDR3: TGTGCCAGCAGCTTGGGTTCCCCAGATACGCAGTATTTT. Its protein is CASSLGSPDTQYF.

V usage is TRBV18 and J usage is TRBJ1-1; 11 positions agree with TRBD1. The germline CDR1 and CDR2 sequences are KGHSH and LQKENI. The CDR3 is 15 residues long. Trimming cost V 5 bases and J 4 bases; bases outside gene matches: 6. The CDR3 region is CASSVQGQGGTEAFF. The DNA for the CDR3 is TGTGCCAGCTCAGTGCAGGGACAGGGGGGCACTGAAGCTTTCTTT.

The V gene is TRBV20-1, the J gene TRBJ1-3; D gene uncertain. There are 10 residues in the CDR3. From germline, CDR1 is DFQATT and CDR2 SNEGSKA (reference sequence). The V gene lost 6 bases and the J gene lost 5 bases, with 5 bases spanning the gap. As DNA, the CDR3 is TGCAGTGCCGCGAGAAACACCATATATTTT. Encoded protein: CSAARNTIYF.

This clone was found once. The genes are TRBV11-2 and TRBJ2-5; 7 bases map to TRBD2. The CDR3 has 16 residues. Trimming cost V 5 bases and J 1 base; bases outside gene matches: 10. Germline lookup yields CDR1 SGHAT and CDR2 FQNNGV. The CDR3 DNA follows: TGTGCCAGCAGCCCCTATCGGGGGGTGAGCCAAGAGACCCAGTACTTC. It codes for CASSPYRGVSQETQYF.

This clone was observed a single time. CDR3 DNA: TGTGCCAGTAGTATAGAGAGGTCTTCGGGGCCCCAGCCCCAGCATTTT. Its protein is CASSIERSSGPQPQHF. V is TRBV19 and J is TRBJ1-5; D may be TRBD1 (5 bases). The CDR3 extends over 16 amino acids. Germline V gene lookup returns CDR1 LNHDA and CDR2 SQIVND (reference sequence). V lost 0 bases, J lost 7 bases, and 16 bases lay in between.

V is TRBV15 and J is TRBJ2-4; 7 bases align to TRBD1. Germline V gene data show CDR1 as LNHNV and CDR2 as YYDKDF (reference sequence). Losses at the gene ends were 5 bases for V and 1 base for J; bases not matched to a gene: 8. The CDR3 is 16 amino acids. The CDR3 DNA sequence: TGTGCCACCAGCGGGCCGGGACAGTCGGCCAAAAACATTCAGTACTTC. Its translation is CATSGPGQSAKNIQYF.

The chain uses TRBV4-1 and TRBJ2-7; 15 bases match TRBD2. Unmatched junction bases numbered 5, after V lost 2 bases and J lost 6 bases. The CDR3 sequence is 16 residues long. From germline, CDR1 is MGHRA and CDR2 YSYEKL. CDR3 protein: CASSQPPGLAGGEQYF. The CDR3 coding sequence is TGCGCCAGCAGCCAACCCCCGGGACTAGCGGGGGGCGAGCAGTACTTC.

This chain uses TRBV7-9 with TRBJ2-6; tentatively, D is TRBD1 (6 bases). The CDR3 totals 19 residues. In germline, CDR1 is SEHNR, CDR2 FQNEAQ (reference sequence). The V and J ends lost 2 bases and 4 bases respectively, with 21 bases between them. The CDR3 reads CASSLTQGSAYSGANVLTF. DNA of the CDR3: TGTGCCAGCAGCTTAACACAGGGTTCTGCTTACTCCGGGGCCAACGTCCTGACTTTC.

The V call is TRBV19, the J call TRBJ1-2, with D tentatively TRBD1 (5 bases). The CDR3 is 15 residues long. In germline, CDR1 is LNHDA, CDR2 SQIVND (reference sequence). Trimming shortened V by 8 bases and J by 4 bases, and 20 bases separated the two germline ends. The CDR3 DNA reads TGTGCCAGTTTGCCCGGGAGGGGTCTAGGCTATGGCTACACCTTC. It is translated as CASLPGRGLGYGYTF.

The DNA of the CDR3 is TGTGCCAGCAGCCAAGATGTAGAGCGGGGGAGCTACGAGCAGTACTTC. Translating gives CASSQDVERGSYEQYF. V and J are TRBV4-2 and TRBJ2-7; 8 bases are shared with TRBD2. The CDR3 spans 16 residues. J lost 3 bases, V lost 0 bases, and 7 bases had no gene match. Germline CDR1 LGHNA, CDR2 YNFKEQ.

The chain links TRBV7-2 to TRBJ1-4; 12 bases align to TRBD1. Trimming cost V 5 bases and J 8 bases; bases outside gene matches: 3. The germline gives CDR1 SGHTA, CDR2 FQGNSA. The CDR3 length is 14 residues. The DNA of the CDR3 is TGTGCCAGCAGCCGGGACAGGGGGCTAGAAAAACTGTTTTTT. Protein product: CASSRDRGLEKLFF. Supplemented by reference TRBV7-2 and TRBJ1-4, the full variable domain reads GAGVSQSPSNKVTEKGKDVELRCDPISGHTALYWYRQSLGQGLEFLIYFQGNSAPDKSGLPSDRFSAERTGGSVSTLTIQRTQQEDSAVYLCASSRDRGLEKLFFGSGTQLSVL.

The rearrangement joins TRBV7-9 to TRBJ2-7, with D perhaps given as TRBD1 or TRBD2 (5 bases each). Trimming took 4 bases from V and 3 from J, leaving 13 bases between them. This CDR3 region has 14 residues. From germline, CDR1 is SEHNR and CDR2 FQNEAQ (reference sequence). CDR3 DNA: TGTGCCAGCAGCTCCGACGGGGCATACTACGAGCAGTACTTC. Translation: CASSSDGAYYEQYF.

This sequence joins TRBV6-6 and TRBJ2-5; perhaps TRBD2 as D (6 bases). V lost 0 bases and J lost 5, with 16 bases in between. Germline V gives CDR1 MNHNY, CDR2 SVGAGI (reference sequence). This CDR3 is built from 16 residues. The CDR3 region has the DNA TGTGCCAGCAGTTACTCGGGCAGGGCTGGAGGGGAGACCCAGTACTTC. Its protein product is CASSYSGRAGGETQYF.

This clone occurred a few times. The genes are TRBV7-3 and TRBJ1-1; 7 bases are shared with TRBD1. Germline values: CDR1 SGHTA, CDR2 FQGTGA. The CDR3 consists of 15 residues. J was trimmed by 1 base and V by 1 base; bases with no gene match: 3. The CDR3 DNA is TGTGCCAGCAGCTTAAGCCGGACAGGGAACACTGAAGCTTTCTTT. Residues: CASSLSRTGNTEAFF. Drawing the rest from reference TRBV7-3 and TRBJ1-1, the complete variable domain is GAGVSQTPSNKVTEKGKYVELRCDPISGHTALYWYRQSLGQGPEFLIYFQGTGAADDSGLPNDRFFAVRPEGSVSTLKIQRTERGDSAVYLCASSLSRTGNTEAFFGQGTRLTVV.

The chain is built from TRBV7-9 and TRBJ2-3; D unclear. The CDR3 extends over 13 amino acids. Per the germline V gene, CDR1 is SEHNR and CDR2 is FQNEAQ (reference sequence). Trimming took off 3 bases at V and 3 bases at J, with 7 bases between the two ends. Here the CDR3 reads CASSFTQTDTQYF. CDR3 nucleotides: TGTGCCAGCAGCTTCACACAGACAGATACGCAGTATTTT.

This clone has more than one count but fewer than ten. This chain uses TRBV27 with TRBJ2-1, with TRBD2 identical over 7 bases. This CDR3 contains 16 residues. Germline V lookup: CDR1 MNHEY, CDR2 SMNVEV (reference sequence). The trim removed 2 bases at V and 7 bases at J, leaving 11 bases unmatched. CDR3 region: CASSLVSWGRANEQFF. The CDR3 DNA reads TGTGCCAGCAGTTTAGTAAGTTGGGGGAGGGCTAATGAGCAGTTCTTC.

J is TRBJ1-4 and V is TRBV12-2. TRBV12-2 is reported as a pseudogene. CDR3 length: 17 amino acids. The CDR3 region has the DNA TGTGCAAGTCGCTTAGAAAGTAGGAGGGGCGATAATGAAAAACTGTTTTTT. Amino acids: CASRLESRRGDNEKLFF.

V and J are TRBV18 and TRBJ2-2, with no clear D. Per the germline V gene, CDR1 is KGHSH and CDR2 is LQKENI. Trimming removed 6 bases at V and 1 base at J, with 9 bases between. The CDR3 covers 14 residues. For the CDR3, the DNA is TGTGCCAGCTCTCGGACGCTGAACACCGGGGAGCTGTTTTTT. Its protein product is CASSRTLNTGELFF.

This chain connects TRBV5-1 to TRBJ2-2; a possible D gene is TRBD1 (5 bases). The CDR3 totals 16 residues. Germline V gene data show CDR1 as SGHRS and CDR2 as YFSETQ. Trimming took 2 bases from V and 2 from J, leaving 13 bases between them. The CDR3 DNA follows: TGCGCCAGCAGCTTTCGTCCAGGGCGCAACACCGGGGAGCTGTTTTTT. It yields the protein CASSFRPGRNTGELFF.

The gene calls are TRBV6-6 and TRBJ1-3, with 7 bases fitting TRBD1. V shed 5 bases, J shed 5 bases, and the junction held 9 bases outside the gene matches. The length of the CDR3 is 15 residues. Per the germline V gene, CDR1 is MNHNY and CDR2 is SVGAGI (reference sequence). Here the CDR3 DNA reads TGTGCCAGCAGTACCCGACAGGGTTTGAGAAACACCATATATTTT. Amino acid sequence: CASSTRQGLRNTIYF.

V gene TRBV28 combines with J gene TRBJ2-6; 8 bases line up with TRBD1. J was trimmed by 2 bases and V by 6 bases; bases with no gene match: 3. Germline V lookup: CDR1 MDHEN, CDR2 SYDVKM. This CDR3 spans 15 amino acids. CDR3 bases: TGTGCCAGCAGGGAGACAGGGGCTGGGGCCAACGTCCTGACTTTC. Translated, it gives CASRETGAGANVLTF.

V and J are TRBV2 and TRBJ1-2, with TRBD1 matching over 9 bases. Germline V CDR1 and CDR2: SNHLY, FYNNEI. CDR3 length: 15 amino acids. V shed 5 bases, J shed 6 bases, and the junction held 10 bases outside the gene matches. The CDR3 is CASSIRGQGINGYTF. CDR3 nucleotide sequence: TGTGCCAGCAGTATACGCGGACAGGGGATTAATGGCTACACCTTC.

The chain employs TRBV27 and TRBJ2-1; 7 positions agree with TRBD2. Germline V lookup: CDR1 MNHEY, CDR2 SMNVEV (reference sequence). This CDR3 comprises 14 residues. With V trimmed by 3 bases and J by 5 bases, 4 bases remained unmatched. As DNA, the CDR3 is TGTGCCAGCAGTTTTAGCGGGCCTAACAATGAGCAGTTCTTC. Its protein product is CASSFSGPNNEQFF.